The 16 T cell receptor beta chains reported below all come from one sample, sequenced in a study of OX40 agonist ivuxolimab in advanced cancers. Only in-frame clones appear in the TCRdb table, and some are missing; sequencing was by immunoSEQ multiplex PCR. The data show approximately 15,000 clones, 80% to 95% seen once. The sample here was CD4+ or CD8+ T cells sorted from blood, taken in a trial of the OX40 agonist ivuxolimab. The receptors derive from an adult with an advanced solid tumor such as melanoma, head and neck, liver or kidney cancer.

V is TRBV4-1 and J is TRBJ2-2; 9 nucleotides align to TRBD2. Trimming took 0 bases from V and 5 from J; bases not matched to a gene: 10. Germline lookup yields CDR1 MGHRA and CDR2 YSYEKL. The CDR3 totals 18 residues. Here the CDR3 reads CASSQEKGSGSRTGELFF. CDR3 in DNA: TGCGCCAGCAGCCAAGAGAAGGGTAGCGGGAGTCGAACCGGGGAGCTGTTTTTT.

This clone has only one observation. The chain carries TRBV28 and TRBJ2-7; TRBD2 matches 7 bases. Germline V gives CDR1 MDHEN, CDR2 SYDVKM. With 4 bases clipped from V and 3 bases from J, the junction kept 21 bases outside the gene matches. The CDR3 runs to 19 residues. The CDR3 coding sequence is TGTGCCAGCAGTTCTGTATACGGGACCGGACTAGGAAAAGGCTACGAGCAGTACTTC. Translated: CASSSVYGTGLGKGYEQYF.

This chain links TRBV7-9 with TRBJ2-7; D might be TRBD1 or TRBD2, each matching 5 bases. This CDR3 comprises 13 residues. Per germline, CDR1 SEHNR and CDR2 FQNEAQ (reference sequence). V lost 5 bases and J lost 2, with 10 bases in between. CDR3 DNA sequence: TGTGCCAGCAGCCCCCGGGGCCCCTACGAGCAGTACTTC. Protein sequence: CASSPRGPYEQYF.

The chain links TRBV13 to TRBJ2-5; D might be TRBD2 (5 bases). The V and J ends lost 0 bases and 5 bases respectively, with 7 bases between them. The CDR3 totals 13 residues. Per germline, CDR1 PRHDT and CDR2 FYEKMQ (reference sequence). The CDR3 sequence is CASSLGGGETQYF. The CDR3, as DNA: TGTGCCAGCAGCTTAGGGGGCGGGGAGACCCAGTACTTC.

The chain uses TRBV28 and TRBJ2-1, with D perhaps matching TRBD1 or TRBD2 (5 bases each). Trimming removed 3 bases from V and 6 bases from J, with 12 bases in between. Germline CDR1 and CDR2: MDHEN and SYDVKM. This CDR3 is built from 14 residues. CDR3 DNA sequence: TGTGCCAGCAGTTTCCCAGGGACCCTCAATGAGCAGTTCTTC. It translates to CASSFPGTLNEQFF.

This clone appeared once. The chain links TRBV18 to TRBJ2-3; D is possibly TRBD2 (6 bases). Per germline, CDR1 KGHSH and CDR2 LQKENI. V was pared by 2 bases and J by 2 bases, with 14 bases between. The CDR3 contains 16 residues. The CDR3 loop is CASSPRRDFNTDTQYF. The CDR3 bases are TGTGCCAGCTCACCAAGGAGGGACTTCAACACAGATACGCAGTATTTT.

J is TRBJ2-7 and V is TRBV6-1; 7 bases match TRBD1. The CDR3 runs 14 residues. Trimming cost V 6 bases and J 2 bases; bases outside gene matches: 7. The V gene's germline CDR1 is MNHNS and CDR2 SASEGT. The CDR3 sequence is CASSPRQGPYEQYF. The CDR3 bases are TGTGCCAGCAGCCCGCGACAGGGACCCTACGAGCAGTACTTC.

This rearrangement joins TRBV10-3 to TRBJ1-2; D uncertain. The CDR3 extends over 16 amino acids. Trimming left V 0 bases short and J 7 bases short, with 18 bases between. From germline, CDR1 is ENHRY and CDR2 SYGVKD. This chain's CDR3 is CAISESNPAFPGGYTF. Written as DNA, the CDR3 is TGTGCCATCAGTGAGTCGAATCCAGCCTTCCCAGGTGGCTACACCTTC.

This rearrangement joins TRBV5-4 to TRBJ1-1; 7 positions match TRBD1. This CDR3 is 15 amino acids long. Germline V gene data show CDR1 as SGHNT and CDR2 as YYREEE (reference sequence). Trimming took 0 bases from V and 5 from J; bases not matched to a gene: 7. CDR3 sequence reads: CASSLVWQGDTEAFF. The CDR3 DNA is TGTGCCAGCAGCTTGGTATGGCAGGGGGATACTGAAGCTTTCTTT.

Note on this clone: Because it lacks the conserved phenylalanine or tryptophan at the end, this CDR3 is likely a read error. This rearrangement joins TRBV29-1 to TRBJ1-2; no definite D call. Germline V gives CDR1 SQVTM, CDR2 ANQGSEA. The V gene lost 6 bases and the J gene lost 4 bases, with 9 bases spanning the gap. The CDR3 has 11 residues. CDR3 residues: CSVADLYGYTL. The CDR3 DNA reads TGCAGCGTCGCAGACCTCTATGGCTACACCCTC.

V is TRBV9 and J is TRBJ1-1; the D gene is possibly TRBD1 (5 bases). Trimming shortened V by 0 bases and J by 4 bases, and 16 bases separated the two germline ends. The CDR3 totals 16 residues. The V gene's germline CDR1 is SGDLS and CDR2 YYNGEE. The CDR3 DNA is TGTGCCAGCAGCGTAGTTCCAAGGGGCAGGATCACTGAAGCTTTCTTT. Its protein product is CASSVVPRGRITEAFF.

The CDR3 here is CASSLVNEQFF. Written as DNA, the CDR3 is TGTGCCAGCAGTTTAGTCAATGAGCAGTTCTTC. The chain joins TRBV28 to TRBJ2-1, with D hard to call. Trimming stripped 2 bases from V and 6 bases from J, with 2 bases between. The CDR3 is made up of 11 amino acids. Germline values: CDR1 MDHEN, CDR2 SYDVKM.

The chain couples TRBV7-2 to TRBJ2-1, with 12 bases identical to TRBD2. With V trimmed by 5 bases and J by 0 bases, 2 bases remained unmatched. Germline lookup yields CDR1 SGHTA and CDR2 FQGNSA. The CDR3 runs 16 residues. This CDR3 reads CASSGLAGTSYNEQFF. The CDR3 coding sequence is TGTGCCAGCAGCGGACTAGCGGGGACCTCCTACAATGAGCAGTTCTTC.

The rearrangement joins TRBV7-9 to TRBJ2-3; 11 nucleotides match TRBD2. V was pared by 5 bases and J by 1 base, with 8 bases of the junction left unmatched. The CDR3 consists of 17 residues. Germline loops: CDR1 SEHNR, CDR2 FQNEAQ (reference sequence). CDR3 nucleotide sequence: TGTGCCAGCAGCACCCGACTAGCGGGACAGCGCACAGATACGCAGTATTTT. This sequence encodes CASSTRLAGQRTDTQYF.

The chain's CDR3 is CASSLGVKPTGHTEAFF. The CDR3 DNA reads as TGCGCCAGCAGCTTGGGGGTAAAGCCGACAGGTCACACTGAAGCTTTCTTT. The J gene is TRBJ1-1, the V gene TRBV5-1, with D perhaps matching TRBD1 (6 bases). Germline V gene lookup returns CDR1 SGHRS and CDR2 YFSETQ. V was cut by 0 bases and J by 3 bases, with 18 bases left in between. The CDR3 totals 17 residues.

The gene calls are TRBV19 and TRBJ2-1; 7 positions agree with TRBD1. The CDR3 contains 12 residues. Germline CDR1 and CDR2: LNHDA and SQIVND (reference sequence). V gave up 5 bases and J gave up 8 bases; unmatched junction bases: 3. CDR3 coding DNA: TGTGCCAGTAGTCCGACAGGGCATGAGCAGTTCTTC. Translation gives CASSPTGHEQFF.